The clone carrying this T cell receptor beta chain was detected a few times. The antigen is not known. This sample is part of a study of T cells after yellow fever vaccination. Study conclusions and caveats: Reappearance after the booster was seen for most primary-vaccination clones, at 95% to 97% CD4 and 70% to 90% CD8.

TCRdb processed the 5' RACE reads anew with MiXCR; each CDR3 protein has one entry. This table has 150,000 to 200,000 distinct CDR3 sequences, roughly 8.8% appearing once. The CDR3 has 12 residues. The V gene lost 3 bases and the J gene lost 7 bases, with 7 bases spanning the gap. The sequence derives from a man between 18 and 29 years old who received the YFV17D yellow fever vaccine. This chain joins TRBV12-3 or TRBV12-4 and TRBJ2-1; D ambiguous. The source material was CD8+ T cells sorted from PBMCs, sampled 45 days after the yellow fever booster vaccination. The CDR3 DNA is TGTGCCAGCAGTTTGGCGCAGAATGAGCAGTTCTTC. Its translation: CASSLAQNEQFF.